One and the same sample provided the 29 T cell receptor beta chains below, sequenced in a study of shared clonotypes between healthy human individuals. Measured with immunoSEQ multiplex PCR; TCRdb has only the in-frame clones, and not every one. Here the sample spans 900,000 to 1,200,000 clones, 75% to 85% being singletons. Sequenced input: memory CD4+ T cells from PBMCs. Subset defined: CD45RA-negative fraction. The receptors come from a man between 18 and 29 years old in good health. Some clones in this sample may be carry-over from other donors' samples.

This clone was observed many times. This rearrangement joins TRBV7-2 to TRBJ1-1; 7 bases agree with TRBD1. J lost 2 bases, V lost 5 bases, and 8 bases had no gene match. The CDR3 has 15 amino acids. CDR1 is SGHTA and CDR2 is FQGNSA in the germline V gene. CDR3 nucleotides: TGTGCCAGCAGCCCGTTGGGACAGTTCAACACTGAAGCTTTCTTT. Protein product: CASSPLGQFNTEAFF.

This clone was counted many times. The CDR3 DNA sequence: TGTGCCAGCAGTTCAACTAGCGCCAAAAACATTCAGTACTTC. Its protein is CASSSTSAKNIQYF. This chain connects TRBV27 to TRBJ2-4, with D possibly matching TRBD2 (6 bases). Trimming shortened V by 4 bases and J by 1 base, and 8 bases separated the two germline ends. Germline CDR1 MNHEY, CDR2 SMNVEV (reference sequence). The CDR3 length is 14 residues.

The V call is TRBV7-9, the J call TRBJ2-1, with 12 bases identical to TRBD1. V trimming: 7 bases; J trimming: 6 bases; junction bases outside the gene matches: 7. In germline, CDR1 is SEHNR, CDR2 FQNEAQ (reference sequence). The CDR3 length is 15 residues. The CDR3 sequence: CASTPRGQGANEQFF. The CDR3 DNA reads TGTGCCAGCACCCCCCGGGGACAGGGGGCCAATGAGCAGTTCTTC.

The J gene is TRBJ1-2, the V gene TRBV6-5; TRBD1 is a possible D gene (5 bases). Between the trimmed V and J ends, which lost 5 bases and 4 bases, there was a span of 11 bases. This CDR3 is built from 13 residues. Germline loops: CDR1 MNHEY, CDR2 SVGAGI. As DNA, the CDR3 is TGTGCCAGCAGTCGACCAGGGTCCTATGGCTACACCTTC. Translated: CASSRPGSYGYTF.

The genes are TRBV7-3 and TRBJ2-1; 7 positions match TRBD2. Germline trimming cut 2 bases from V and 2 bases from J; bases unmatched to any gene: 0. Germline assignment: CDR1 SGHTA and CDR2 FQGTGA. This CDR3 comprises 14 residues. The CDR3 is CASSLGTTYNEQFF. Written as DNA, the CDR3 is TGTGCCAGCAGCTTAGGGACTACCTACAATGAGCAGTTCTTC.

V and J are TRBV5-5 and TRBJ2-6; D tentatively fits TRBD1 or TRBD2 (5 bases each). Deletions cut 0 bases from V and 2 bases from J, with 6 bases between. From germline, CDR1 is SGHKS and CDR2 YYEKEE (reference sequence). There are 15 residues in the CDR3. The CDR3 DNA sequence: TGTGCCAGCAGCTTGGTGGGGGCTGGGGCCAACGTCCTGACTTTC. It codes for CASSLVGAGANVLTF.

J is TRBJ2-7 and V is TRBV5-1, with TRBD2 identical over 7 bases. The germline V gene has CDR1 SGHRS and CDR2 YFSETQ. The CDR3 length is 16 residues. Losses at the gene ends were 0 bases for V and 2 bases for J; bases not matched to a gene: 8. CDR3 DNA: TGCGCCAGCAGCTTGGTGGGAGGGGCCCCGACCTACGAGCAGTACTTC. Amino acids: CASSLVGGAPTYEQYF.

This chain connects TRBV10-3 to TRBJ2-6; the D is unclear. Per germline, CDR1 ENHRY and CDR2 SYGVKD. This CDR3 is built from 15 residues. Trimming stripped 4 bases from V and 0 bases from J, with 7 bases between. CDR3 residues: CAISGRLSGANVLTF. CDR3 nucleotide sequence: TGTGCCATCAGTGGGCGGCTCTCTGGGGCCAACGTCCTGACTTTC.

J is TRBJ1-5 and V is TRBV28; 7 bases are shared with TRBD1. The V gene end was trimmed by 6 bases and the J gene end by 0 bases; junction bases not matched to a gene: 8. Germline assignment: CDR1 MDHEN and CDR2 SYDVKM. The CDR3 is 16 amino acids. In nucleotides, the CDR3 is TGTGCCAGCAGCAACAGACAGGGCCTTAGCAATCAGCCCCAGCATTTT. As protein: CASSNRQGLSNQPQHF.

This clone was seen only a few times. The CDR3 DNA reads as TGTGCCAGCAGCAAACAAGCGGGAGTAGGGACAGATACGCAGTATTTT. Translation gives CASSKQAGVGTDTQYF. The gene calls are TRBV7-3 and TRBJ2-3, with TRBD2 identical over 8 bases. The CDR3 is made up of 16 amino acids. The J segment lost 3 bases and the V segment lost 5 bases, leaving 10 bases of the junction unmatched. Germline values: CDR1 SGHTA, CDR2 FQGTGA.

The V gene is TRBV2, the J gene TRBJ1-5; D gene uncertain. The germline gives CDR1 SNHLY, CDR2 FYNNEI. Trimming cost V 4 bases and J 4 bases, with 20 bases left between them. This CDR3 contains 17 residues. The CDR3 is CASSGWGRANGNQPQHF. The CDR3 DNA reads as TGTGCCAGCAGTGGGTGGGGAAGGGCTAACGGAAATCAGCCCCAGCATTTT. The full variable domain, with the rest looked up from reference TRBV2 and TRBJ1-5, is EPEVTQTPSHQVTQMGQEVILRCVPISNHLYFYWYRQILGQKVEFLVSFYNNEISEKSEIFDDQFSVERPDGSNFTLKIRSTKLEDSAMYFCASSGWGRANGNQPQHFGDGTRLSIL.

This chain joins TRBV5-1 and TRBJ1-1, with D possibly being TRBD1 (5 bases). Germline assignment: CDR1 SGHRS and CDR2 YFSETQ. The CDR3 consists of 15 residues. V gave up 0 bases and J gave up 3 bases, with 12 bases separating them. The CDR3 loop reads CASSLAPRGDTEAFF. In DNA, the CDR3 is TGCGCCAGCAGCTTGGCCCCAAGAGGGGACACTGAAGCTTTCTTT.

This chain links TRBV27 with TRBJ1-2; TRBD1 agrees at 9 bases. The CDR3 contains 15 residues. Looked up from germline, CDR1 is MNHEY and CDR2 is SMNVEV (reference sequence). After removal of 0 bases from V and 3 bases from J, the junction contained 2 bases not matched to a gene. CDR3 sequence reads: CASSLSWTGDYGYTF. In DNA form, the CDR3 reads TGTGCCAGCAGTTTATCCTGGACAGGGGACTATGGCTACACCTTC.

The chain recombines TRBV5-1 with TRBJ2-2, with D uncertain. The germline CDR1 and CDR2 sequences are SGHRS and YFSETQ. Deletions cut 5 bases from V and 8 bases from J, with 16 bases between. This CDR3 is built from 14 residues. Here the CDR3 DNA reads TGCGCCAGCAGAAGAGAACCCTCGTCTGGGGAGCTGTTTTTT. It specifies CASRREPSSGELFF.

The J gene is TRBJ1-1, the V gene TRBV27, with D uncertain. The CDR3 length is 13 residues. Trimming left V 8 bases short and J 5 bases short, with 15 bases between. Germline V gene data show CDR1 as MNHEY and CDR2 as SMNVEV (reference sequence). CDR3: CASLGSVGTEAFF. The CDR3 DNA follows: TGTGCCAGCTTAGGTTCGGTGGGAACTGAAGCTTTCTTT.

This clone was seen ten or more times. This rearrangement joins TRBV6-1 to TRBJ1-5; 7 bases agree with TRBD1. CDR1 MNHNS and CDR2 SASEGT come from the germline V gene. V was pared by 0 bases and J by 11 bases, with 4 bases of the junction left unmatched. The CDR3 contains 13 residues. The CDR3 DNA reads as TGTGCCAGCAGTGAAGCGCTGACAGGGTCCCAGCATTTT. Its translation: CASSEALTGSQHF.

This chain connects TRBV10-3 to TRBJ1-2; weak D call: TRBD1 (5 bases). The germline CDR1 and CDR2 sequences are ENHRY and SYGVKD. The CDR3 runs 16 residues. The V and J ends lost 0 bases and 6 bases respectively, with 17 bases between them. In nucleotides, the CDR3 is TGTGCCATCAGTGAGTCTGAGGGGCTGGGCTATCATGGCTACACCTTC. Its protein is CAISESEGLGYHGYTF.

CDR3 sequence reads: CASSEVPAGGGYEQYF. The CDR3 bases are TGTGCCAGCAGTGAAGTCCCAGCGGGAGGAGGGTACGAGCAGTACTTC. The genes are TRBV6-1 and TRBJ2-7; 9 nucleotides align to TRBD2. The CDR3 has 16 residues. The ends lost 1 base at V and 4 bases at J; junction bases unmatched: 8. CDR1 and CDR2 from the germline V gene are MNHNS and SASEGT.

V usage is TRBV2 and J usage is TRBJ1-5, with a possible D match to TRBD1 (5 bases). The CDR3 length is 13 residues. Germline CDR1 is SNHLY and CDR2 is FYNNEI. V was cut by 6 bases and J by 5 bases, with 11 bases left in between. The CDR3 DNA follows: TGTGCCAGCAGCCGGGACGGTTATCAGCCCCAGCATTTT. Amino acid sequence: CASSRDGYQPQHF.

This sequence joins TRBV30 and TRBJ2-3; no definite D call. The germline V gene has CDR1 GTSNPN and CDR2 SVGIG (reference sequence). The CDR3 runs to 14 residues. Trimming pared 4 bases from V and 2 bases from J, leaving 13 bases between. The CDR3 nucleotides are TGTGCCTGGAAGGTCTTGGGAAACACAGATACGCAGTATTTT. Translated: CAWKVLGNTDTQYF.

This chain links TRBV7-2 with TRBJ2-7; 10 positions match TRBD1. This CDR3 region has 15 residues. The J segment lost 5 bases and the V segment lost 4 bases, leaving 8 bases of the junction unmatched. The germline V gene has CDR1 SGHTA and CDR2 FQGNSA. This CDR3 reads CASSSSLDRGNEQYF. In DNA form, the CDR3 reads TGTGCCAGCAGCTCAAGTCTGGACAGGGGGAACGAGCAGTACTTC.

The chain recombines TRBV19 with TRBJ2-1; 7 bases map to TRBD2. CDR1 is LNHDA, CDR2 SQIVND, per germline (reference sequence). J was trimmed by 6 bases and V by 9 bases; bases with no gene match: 17. The CDR3 loop spans 16 amino acids. The CDR3, as DNA: TGTGCCAGCGCGGACCGCCCAGCGGGATACATCAATGAGCAGTTCTTC. Translating it yields CASADRPAGYINEQFF.

CDR3 DNA sequence: TGTGCCAGCTCACCAGGAGGAAGGAACGAGCAGTACTTC. This encodes CASSPGGRNEQYF. The rearrangement uses TRBV18 and TRBJ2-7, with a tentative D call TRBD2 (5 bases). V shed 2 bases and J shed 5 bases, with 10 bases lying between them. The CDR3 sequence is 13 residues long. Germline V gene data show CDR1 as KGHSH and CDR2 as LQKENI.

CDR3 sequence (DNA): TGCGCCAGCAGCGATTCCGAAGTCGGCCACACTGAAGCTTTCTTT. Its translation: CASSDSEVGHTEAFF. The V and J genes are TRBV5-1 and TRBJ1-1; D is unresolved. Trimming shortened V by 4 bases and J by 3 bases, and 16 bases separated the two germline ends. CDR1 is SGHRS and CDR2 is YFSETQ in the germline V gene. CDR3 length: 15 amino acids.

This rearrangement joins TRBV28 to TRBJ2-7, with 12 bases that match TRBD1. The CDR3 runs to 16 residues. The V gene end was trimmed by 4 bases and the J gene end by 9 bases; junction bases not matched to a gene: 13. Per germline, CDR1 MDHEN and CDR2 SYDVKM. For the CDR3, the DNA is TGTGCCAGCAGTTACCTGCCGGGACAGGGGGCTGGAGGGCAGTACTTC. Its protein is CASSYLPGQGAGGQYF.

Comment on this clone: A read error is likely here: a far larger clone is one base away. Other nucleotide sequences from this sample produce the same CDR3. The chain has TRBV5-1 and TRBJ1-2, with a tentative D call TRBD1 (5 bases). V lost 0 bases and J lost 0, with 6 bases in between. Germline loops: CDR1 SGHRS, CDR2 YFSETQ. The CDR3 extends over 14 amino acids. The CDR3 loop is CASSLGGTNYGYTF. The CDR3 nucleotides are TGCGCCAGCAGCTTGGGGGGGACTAACTATGGCTACACCTTC.

V usage is TRBV7-3 and J usage is TRBJ2-5, with TRBD2 as a possible D gene (6 bases). V gave up 3 bases and J gave up 2 bases, with 19 bases separating them. CDR3 size: 17 residues. The germline gives CDR1 SGHTA, CDR2 FQGTGA. Here the CDR3 reads CASSLRGTGLGQETQYF. The CDR3 nucleotides read TGTGCCAGCAGCTTGCGGGGAACGGGTTTGGGGCAAGAGACCCAGTACTTC.

Note on this clone: A read error may account for a junction end that differs from germline. The chain has TRBV4-1 and TRBJ1-2; D is unclear. Germline V gene lookup returns CDR1 MGHRA and CDR2 YSYEKL. This CDR3 comprises 14 residues. The CDR3 region has the DNA TGTGCCAGCAGCCAAGAAATCCGCATCTATGGCTACACCTTC. Protein sequence: CASSQEIRIYGYTF.

This clone was counted once. The V call is TRBV28, the J call TRBJ2-3; D is perhaps TRBD2 (5 bases). V gave up 8 bases and J gave up 3 bases, with 9 bases separating them. The CDR3 extends over 12 amino acids. CDR1 MDHEN and CDR2 SYDVKM come from the germline V gene. The CDR3 sequence is CASPSGTDTQYF. CDR3 nucleotide sequence: TGTGCCAGCCCCTCGGGGACAGATACGCAGTATTTT.